One and the same sample provided the 9 T cell receptor beta chains below, sequenced in a study of T cells in Graves' hyperthyroidism and ophthalmopathy. The CDR3 regions of TCR beta were amplified from RNA transcripts. The primer set for the first-round RT-PCR of the TCR CDR3 was HTBI. TCRdb re-called the multiplex PCR reads with MiXCR, one entry per CDR3 protein. The profile shows hundreds of thousands of distinct CDR3 sequences, about 16% of them singletons. Sequences were obtained from blood. These receptor sequences come from a middle-aged woman with Graves' ophthalmopathy.

This clonotype showed up many times. The chain couples TRBV5-1 to TRBJ2-1; unclear D gene. CDR1 is SGHRS, CDR2 YFSETQ, per germline. V lost 6 bases to trimming and J lost 0 bases, with 10 bases between them. The CDR3 spans 14 residues. The CDR3 here is CASKADSSYNEQFF. The CDR3 DNA reads as TGCGCCAGCAAGGCCGATAGCTCCTACAATGAGCAGTTCTTC.

V and J are TRBV18 and TRBJ2-1; TRBD1 aligns across 11 bases. V was clipped by 0 bases and J by 7 bases; unmatched bases: 8. This CDR3 region has 17 residues. Germline V lookup: CDR1 KGHSH, CDR2 LQKENI. This CDR3 is CASSPPVYRDRGNEQFF. The DNA for the CDR3 is TGTGCCAGCTCACCACCGGTGTACCGGGACAGGGGGAATGAGCAGTTCTTC.

In this sample, this clonotype turned up a few times. This chain joins TRBV6-5 and TRBJ1-5; possible D gene TRBD1, 5 bases. CDR3 length equals 17 residues. Between the trimmed V and J ends, which lost 4 bases and 3 bases, there was a span of 19 bases. Germline V CDR1 and CDR2: MNHEY, SVGAGI. The CDR3 DNA reads TGTGCCAGCAGTTCCGGGCGGAGCCCTGGGACCAATCAGCCCCAGCATTTT. Its translation: CASSSGRSPGTNQPQHF.

The table lists this clonotype with many counts. V is TRBV12-3 or TRBV12-4 and J is TRBJ1-4, with 9 bases identical to TRBD1. The CDR3 sequence is 14 residues long. V was clipped by 6 bases and J by 6 bases; unmatched bases: 5. This CDR3 is CASRAQGADEKLFF. DNA of the CDR3: TGTGCCAGCAGAGCACAGGGGGCGGATGAAAAACTGTTTTTT.

The chain joins TRBV6-5 to TRBJ1-2, with unresolved D. Germline V gives CDR1 MNHEY, CDR2 SVGAGI. Trimming shortened V by 0 bases and J by 7 bases, and 6 bases separated the two germline ends. The length of the CDR3 is 12 residues. In DNA, the CDR3 is TGTGCCAGCAGTTACTCGGGTGGTGGCTACACCTTC. Its protein product is CASSYSGGGYTF.

In this sample, this clonotype turned up a few times. The chain is built from TRBV7-9 and TRBJ2-1, with TRBD2 as a possible D gene (6 bases). This CDR3 is built from 16 residues. V lost 3 bases, J lost 5 bases, and 17 bases lay in between. Germline assignment: CDR1 SEHNR and CDR2 FQNEAQ (reference sequence). The DNA for the CDR3 is TGTGCCAGCAGCTTTCCATTCGGGAGTAATGACAATGAGCAGTTCTTC. This codes for CASSFPFGSNDNEQFF.

The rearrangement uses TRBV4-2 and TRBJ1-2; 7 bases fit TRBD1. The CDR3 extends over 16 amino acids. The germline gives CDR1 LGHNA, CDR2 YNFKEQ. The V and J ends lost 4 bases and 0 bases, in that order; junction bases with no gene match: 8. The CDR3 protein is CASSRGTALANYGYTF. As DNA, the CDR3 is TGTGCCAGCAGCCGGGGGACAGCCCTAGCTAACTATGGCTACACCTTC.

At least ten counts were recorded for this clonotype. This chain uses TRBV7-3 with TRBJ2-1; 10 bases align to TRBD1. The V segment lost 5 bases and the J segment 1 base; nucleotides outside the gene matches: 5. The CDR3 is 16 amino acids. Germline V CDR1 and CDR2: SGHTA, FQGTGA. The CDR3 DNA sequence: TGTGCCAGCAGCCCTAGGGACAGGGGATCCTACAATGAGCAGTTCTTC. Its translation: CASSPRDRGSYNEQFF.

V is TRBV30 and J is TRBJ2-3, with D possibly TRBD1 on 5 matching bases. Germline V gene sequence: CDR1 GTSNPN, CDR2 SVGIG (reference sequence). Trimming shortened V by 2 bases and J by 5 bases, and 11 bases separated the two germline ends. CDR3 size: 13 residues. The CDR3 nucleotides are TGTGCCTGGAGTAAACAGGAGCGAGATACGCAGTATTTT. Amino acid sequence: CAWSKQERDTQYF.